This T cell receptor (beta chain) was observed in a study of cytomegalovirus exposure and HLA in healthy donors. Notes on the study in general: Diagnosis of cytomegalovirus status made by the classifier reportedly showed high specificity and sensitivity.

Regarding this clone: The antigen is undetermined.

The PCR had 60 Vbeta and 13 Jbeta primers. The table came from immunoSEQ multiplex PCR; TCRdb's copy has only in-frame clones and leaves some out. This sample has about 190,000 clones, with about four fifths found just once. The J segment lost 4 bases and the V segment lost 7 bases, leaving 16 bases of the junction unmatched. CDR3 length: 17 residues. Germline CDR1 is MNHEY and CDR2 is SMNVEV (reference sequence). The sequenced material came from PBMCs. The gene calls are TRBV27 and TRBJ1-5; 7 bases are a match to TRBD1. This TCR was sampled from a man aged 25 to 40 in good health and CMV-seropositive. CDR3 nucleotide sequence: TGTGCCAGCACTTCTAGGGCCGGGACAGAATTGAATCAGCCCCAGCATTTT. It is translated as CASTSRAGTELNQPQHF.